A selection of T cell receptor beta chains follows, all from one sample in a study of CD8 T cells in cerebrospinal fluid in Alzheimer's disease. TCRdb reprocessed the 10x single-cell sequencing reads, keeping one entry per CDR3 protein, no DNA. The sample's table shows 950 to 1,500 distinct CDR3 sequences. The sequencing sample was made of cerebrospinal fluid. Receptors were obtained from a human donor with Alzheimer's disease. Both conserved end residues are part of each CDR3. Each record gives: clone size, V gene, J gene, CDR3 protein. For some rows the clone size is stated as once, few or many, or as a class when expanded; others skip it.

medium-sized	TRBV2	TRBJ1-1	CASSVPGHMNTEAFF
.	TRBV19	TRBJ2-4	CASSQPGAKNIQYF
medium-sized	TRBV6-2/TRBV6-3	TRBJ2-5	CASSSLGQPQETQYF
medium-sized	TRBV3-1	TRBJ1-1	CASSQVGGVEAFF
medium-sized	TRBV7-2	TRBJ2-5	CASSLQETQYF
large	TRBV11-3	TRBJ2-1	CASSLAGDYNEQFF
medium-sized	TRBV10-3	TRBJ2-3	CAISEGGIVTDTQYF
large	TRBV5-1	TRBJ1-6	CASSLDVGGQGSSPLHF
medium-sized	TRBV10-2	TRBJ1-1	CASSDSVGRRGLRGNTEAFF
large	TRBV20-1	TRBJ2-3	CSARPTSTDTQYF
medium-sized	TRBV7-9	TRBJ2-2	CASSSLRSATGELFF
.	TRBV13	TRBJ1-2	CASSLTTGDRYGYTF
medium-sized	TRBV7-8	TRBJ2-1	CASSSQPGGGNEQFF
medium-sized	TRBV2	TRBJ2-1	CASSPHTSGRTNEQFF
large	TRBV9	TRBJ1-5	CASSVGGTNNQPQHF
medium-sized	TRBV5-1	TRBJ1-4	CASSLAGATNEKLFF
medium-sized	TRBV7-2	TRBJ2-2	CASQPRYTGELFF
medium-sized	TRBV28	TRBJ1-1	CASSLIGGNTEAFF
large	TRBV5-5	TRBJ2-5	CASSFGLAGATQETQYF
large	TRBV7-3	TRBJ2-7	CASSFMGNEQYF